This T cell receptor (beta chain) was sequenced in a study of identical twins. Unique molecular identifiers were present on the cDNA, which also gained a universal primer site by template switching. MiXCR, run by TCRdb on the 5' RACE reads, gives a single entry per CDR3 protein. The sample contains 120,000 to 150,000 distinct CDR3 sequences, under 4.5% of which appear only once. Regarding the study as a whole: Without tracking the same donors, conclusions rested on cross-sectional statistical analysis. Models predicted less out-of-frame TCR alpha sharing in monozygotic twins than was found. Among out-of-frame alpha sequences shared by twins, low generation probability occurred in excess.

Concerning this clonotype itself: Its specificity is not known.

Germline V gene lookup returns CDR1 SGDLS and CDR2 YYNGEE. This CDR3 is 13 amino acids long. Between the trimmed V and J ends, which lost 0 bases and 10 bases, there was a span of 11 bases. The material sequenced was memory T cells sorted from blood. The chain has TRBV9 and TRBJ2-1, with a tentative D call TRBD1 (5 bases). The sequence was collected from a man between 18 and 35 years old in good health. The CDR3 protein is CASSVDPGPEQFF. The CDR3 coding sequence is TGTGCCAGCAGCGTAGACCCAGGGCCCGAGCAGTTCTTC. Complete variable domain (other parts from reference TRBV9 and TRBJ2-1): DSGVTQTPKHLITATGQRVTLRCSPRSGDLSVYWYQQSLDQGLQFLIQYYNGEERAKGNILERFSAQQFPDLHSELNLSSLELGDSALYFCASSVDPGPEQFFGPGTRLTVL.